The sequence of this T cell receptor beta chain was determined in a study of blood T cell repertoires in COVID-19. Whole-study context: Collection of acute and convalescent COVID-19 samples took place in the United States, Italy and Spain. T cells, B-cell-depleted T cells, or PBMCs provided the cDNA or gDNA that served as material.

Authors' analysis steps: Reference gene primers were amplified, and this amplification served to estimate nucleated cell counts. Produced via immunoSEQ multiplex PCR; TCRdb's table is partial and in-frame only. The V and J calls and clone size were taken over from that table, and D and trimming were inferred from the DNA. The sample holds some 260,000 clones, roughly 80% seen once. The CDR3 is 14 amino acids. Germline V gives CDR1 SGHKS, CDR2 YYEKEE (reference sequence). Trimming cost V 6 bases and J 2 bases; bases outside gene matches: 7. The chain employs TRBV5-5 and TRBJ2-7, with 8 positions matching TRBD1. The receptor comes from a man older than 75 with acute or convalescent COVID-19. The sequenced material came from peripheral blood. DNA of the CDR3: TGTGCCAGCATCCGGGACAGGACCCCCTACGAGCAGTACTTC. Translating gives CASIRDRTPYEQYF.